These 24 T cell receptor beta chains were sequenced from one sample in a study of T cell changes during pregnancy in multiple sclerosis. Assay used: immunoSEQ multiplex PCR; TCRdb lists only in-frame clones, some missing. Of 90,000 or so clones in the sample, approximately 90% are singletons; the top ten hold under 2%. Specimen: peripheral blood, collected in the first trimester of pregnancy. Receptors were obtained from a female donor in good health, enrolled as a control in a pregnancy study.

In DNA, the CDR3 is TGTGCCAGCAGCCTACGGAGGGAGCAGTACTTC. Translation: CASSLRREQYF. The chain is built from TRBV5-4 and TRBJ2-7; TRBD2 is a possible D gene (5 bases). CDR3 length: 11 residues. Trimming pared 4 bases from V and 7 bases from J, leaving 9 bases between. Germline V gene data show CDR1 as SGHNT and CDR2 as YYREEE (reference sequence).

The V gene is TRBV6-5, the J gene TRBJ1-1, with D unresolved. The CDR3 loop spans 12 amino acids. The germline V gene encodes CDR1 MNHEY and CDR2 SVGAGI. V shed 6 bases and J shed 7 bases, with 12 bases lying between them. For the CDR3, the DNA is TGTGCCAGCAGGACAAACTTAGGTGAAGCTTTCTTT. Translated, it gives CASRTNLGEAFF.

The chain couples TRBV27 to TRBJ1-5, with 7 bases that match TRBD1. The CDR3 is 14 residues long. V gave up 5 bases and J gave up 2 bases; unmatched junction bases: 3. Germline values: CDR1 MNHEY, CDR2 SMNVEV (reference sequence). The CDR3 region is CASSRGTGNQPQHF. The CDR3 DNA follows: TGTGCCAGCAGTCGAGGGACAGGCAATCAGCCCCAGCATTTT.

CDR3: CASSPPGQGNNEQFF. Written as DNA, the CDR3 is TGTGCCAGCAGTCCTCCGGGACAGGGAAACAATGAGCAGTTCTTC. The chain couples TRBV28 to TRBJ2-1; 9 bases align to TRBD1. The CDR3 loop spans 15 amino acids. Losses at the gene ends were 5 bases for V and 5 bases for J; bases not matched to a gene: 7. The germline V gene has CDR1 MDHEN and CDR2 SYDVKM. The complete variable domain, with remaining parts taken from reference TRBV28 and TRBJ2-1, reads DVKVTQSSRYLVKRTGEKVFLECVQDMDHENMFWYRQDPGLGLRLIYFSYDVKMKEKGDIPEGYSVSREKKERFSLILESASTNQTSMYLCASSPPGQGNNEQFFGPGTRLTVL.

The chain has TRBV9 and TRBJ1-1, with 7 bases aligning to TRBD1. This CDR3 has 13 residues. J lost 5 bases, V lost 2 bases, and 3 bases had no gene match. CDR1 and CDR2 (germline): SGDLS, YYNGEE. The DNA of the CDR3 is TGTGCCAGCAGCGTGTCACAGGGGACTGAAGCTTTCTTT. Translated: CASSVSQGTEAFF.

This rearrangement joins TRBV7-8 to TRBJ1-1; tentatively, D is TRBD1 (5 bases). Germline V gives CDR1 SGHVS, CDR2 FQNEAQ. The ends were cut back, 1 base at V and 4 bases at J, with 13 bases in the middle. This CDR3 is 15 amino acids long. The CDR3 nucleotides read TGTGCCAGCAGCTTAGTAACGGCTAGGGGCACTGAAGCTTTCTTT. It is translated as CASSLVTARGTEAFF.

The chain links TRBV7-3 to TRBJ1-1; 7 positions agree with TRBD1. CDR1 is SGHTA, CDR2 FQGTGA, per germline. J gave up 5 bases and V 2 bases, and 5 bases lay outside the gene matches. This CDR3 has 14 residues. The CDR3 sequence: CASSLRQGGTEAFF. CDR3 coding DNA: TGTGCCAGCAGCTTACGACAGGGCGGGACTGAAGCTTTCTTT.

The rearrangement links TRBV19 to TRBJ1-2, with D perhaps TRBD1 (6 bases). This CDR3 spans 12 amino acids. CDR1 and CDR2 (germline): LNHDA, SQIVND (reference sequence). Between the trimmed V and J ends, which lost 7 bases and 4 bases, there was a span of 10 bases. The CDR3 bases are TGTGCCAGTATGCTGGGGGCCTATGGCTACACCTTC. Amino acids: CASMLGAYGYTF.

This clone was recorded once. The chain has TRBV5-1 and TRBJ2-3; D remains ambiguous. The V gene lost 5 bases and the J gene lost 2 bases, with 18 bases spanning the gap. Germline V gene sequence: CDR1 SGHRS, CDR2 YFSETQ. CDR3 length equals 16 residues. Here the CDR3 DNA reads TGCGCCAGCAGGTCCCAACCTGAGACAATCACAGATACGCAGTATTTT. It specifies CASRSQPETITDTQYF.

Here the CDR3 reads CASNVQVYSNQPQHF. Written as DNA, the CDR3 is TGTGCCAGCAATGTACAGGTATATAGCAATCAGCCCCAGCATTTT. This chain connects TRBV6-5 to TRBJ1-5; tentatively, D is TRBD1 (5 bases). This CDR3 is 15 amino acids long. Germline V gives CDR1 MNHEY, CDR2 SVGAGI. Trimming pared 7 bases from V and 0 bases from J, leaving 13 bases between.

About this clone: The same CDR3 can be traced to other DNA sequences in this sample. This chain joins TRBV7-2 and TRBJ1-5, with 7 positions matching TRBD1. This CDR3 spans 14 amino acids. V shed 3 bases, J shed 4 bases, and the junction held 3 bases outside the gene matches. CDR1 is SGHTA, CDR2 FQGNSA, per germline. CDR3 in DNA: TGTGCCAGCAGCTTGGCGGGACAGAATCAGCCCCAGCATTTT. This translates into CASSLAGQNQPQHF.

This CDR3 is CASSGSSTGRMPDTQYF. The CDR3 nucleotides read TGTGCCAGCAGTGGCAGTAGCACGGGGAGGATGCCAGATACGCAGTATTTT. The gene calls are TRBV25-1 and TRBJ2-3, with a weak D call TRBD2 (6 bases). Trimming left V 4 bases short and J 4 bases short, with 21 bases between. Germline V gene sequence: CDR1 MGHDK, CDR2 SYGVNS. This CDR3 is 17 amino acids long.

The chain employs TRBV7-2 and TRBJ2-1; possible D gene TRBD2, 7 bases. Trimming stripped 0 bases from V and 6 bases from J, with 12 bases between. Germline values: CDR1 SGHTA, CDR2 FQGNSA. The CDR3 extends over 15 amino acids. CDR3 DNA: TGTGCCAGCAGCTTAGCGGGGGGGCGGTTCAATGAGCAGTTCTTC. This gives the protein CASSLAGGRFNEQFF.

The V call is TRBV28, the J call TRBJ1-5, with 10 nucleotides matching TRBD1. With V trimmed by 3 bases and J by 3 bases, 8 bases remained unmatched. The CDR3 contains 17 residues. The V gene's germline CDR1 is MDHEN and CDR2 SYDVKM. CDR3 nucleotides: TGTGCCAGCAGTTTCTCGGGCGGACAGGGGGACAATCAGCCCCAGCATTTT. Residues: CASSFSGGQGDNQPQHF.

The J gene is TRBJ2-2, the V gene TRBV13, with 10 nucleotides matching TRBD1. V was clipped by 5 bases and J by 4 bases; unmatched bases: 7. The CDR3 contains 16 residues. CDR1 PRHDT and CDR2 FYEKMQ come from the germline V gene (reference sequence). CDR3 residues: CASSPPDRGSTGELFF. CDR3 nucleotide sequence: TGTGCCAGCAGCCCCCCGGACAGGGGGTCCACCGGGGAGCTGTTTTTT.

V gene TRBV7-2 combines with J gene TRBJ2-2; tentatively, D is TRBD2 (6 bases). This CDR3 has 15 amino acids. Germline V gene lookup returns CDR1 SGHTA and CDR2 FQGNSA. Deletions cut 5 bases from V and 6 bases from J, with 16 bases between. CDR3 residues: CASSARLVMAGELFF. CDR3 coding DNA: TGTGCCAGCAGCGCCCGACTAGTTATGGCCGGGGAGCTGTTTTTT.

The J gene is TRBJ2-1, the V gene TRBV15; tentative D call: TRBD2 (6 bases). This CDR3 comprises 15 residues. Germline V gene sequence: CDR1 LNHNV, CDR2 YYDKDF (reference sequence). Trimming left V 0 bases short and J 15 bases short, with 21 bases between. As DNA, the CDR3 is TGTGCCACCAGCAGAGAAGGGACTCGGCCTCTGGGTTTGTTCTTC. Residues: CATSREGTRPLGLFF.

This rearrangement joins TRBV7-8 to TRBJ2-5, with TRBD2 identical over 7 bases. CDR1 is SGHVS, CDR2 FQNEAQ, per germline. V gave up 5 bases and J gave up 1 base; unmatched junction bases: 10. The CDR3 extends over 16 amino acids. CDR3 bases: TGTGCCAGCAGCATATGGACTAGGTCTCCCCAAGAGACCCAGTACTTC. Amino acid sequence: CASSIWTRSPQETQYF.

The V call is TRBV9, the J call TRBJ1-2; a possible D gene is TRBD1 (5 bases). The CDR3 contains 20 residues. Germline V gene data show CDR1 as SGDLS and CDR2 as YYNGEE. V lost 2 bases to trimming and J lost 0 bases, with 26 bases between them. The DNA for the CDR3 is TGTGCCAGCAGCGTCTTCGTTCGGTCCCAGGGTGACGGCTCTAACTATGGCTACACCTTC. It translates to CASSVFVRSQGDGSNYGYTF.

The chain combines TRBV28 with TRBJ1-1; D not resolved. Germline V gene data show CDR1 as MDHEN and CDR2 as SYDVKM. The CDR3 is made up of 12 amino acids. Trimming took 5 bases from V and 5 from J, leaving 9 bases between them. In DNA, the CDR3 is TGTGCCAGCAGTCTGAGTTGGACTGAAGCTTTCTTT. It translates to CASSLSWTEAFF.

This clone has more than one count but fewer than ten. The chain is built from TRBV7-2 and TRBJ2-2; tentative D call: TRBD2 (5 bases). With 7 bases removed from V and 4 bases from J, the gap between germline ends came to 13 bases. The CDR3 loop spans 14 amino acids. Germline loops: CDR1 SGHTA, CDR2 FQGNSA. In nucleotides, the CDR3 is TGTGCCAGCAATCTAGCTTTTCGCACCGGGGAGCTGTTTTTT. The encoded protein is CASNLAFRTGELFF.

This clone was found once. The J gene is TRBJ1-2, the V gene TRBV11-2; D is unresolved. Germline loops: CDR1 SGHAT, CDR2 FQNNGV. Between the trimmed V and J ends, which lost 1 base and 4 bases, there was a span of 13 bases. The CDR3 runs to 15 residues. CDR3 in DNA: TGTGCCAGCAGCTTAGGGCTGCGGGGAGGCTATGGCTACACCTTC. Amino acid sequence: CASSLGLRGGYGYTF.

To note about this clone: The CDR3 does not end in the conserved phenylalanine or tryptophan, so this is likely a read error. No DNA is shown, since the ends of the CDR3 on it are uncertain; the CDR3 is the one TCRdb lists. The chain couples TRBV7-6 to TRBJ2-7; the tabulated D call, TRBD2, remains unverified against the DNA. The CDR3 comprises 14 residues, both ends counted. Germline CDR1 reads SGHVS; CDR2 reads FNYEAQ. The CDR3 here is CASSPRSSGGYAEL.

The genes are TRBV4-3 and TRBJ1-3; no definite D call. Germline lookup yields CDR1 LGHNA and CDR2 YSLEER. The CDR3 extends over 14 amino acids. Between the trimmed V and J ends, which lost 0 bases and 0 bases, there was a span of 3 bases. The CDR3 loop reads CASSQDFSGNTIYF. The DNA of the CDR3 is TGCGCCAGCAGCCAAGACTTCTCTGGAAACACCATATATTTT.